Below are 29 T cell receptor beta chains sequenced from a single sample in a study of T cell changes during pregnancy in multiple sclerosis. Some clones are missing from TCRdb's copy, which holds only in-frame ones; the method was immunoSEQ multiplex PCR. The data hold about 59,000 clones, with about 93% observed a single time. The sample was CD8+ T cells from peripheral blood mononuclear cells, taken in the third trimester of pregnancy. Source of these receptors: a female donor with multiple sclerosis, enrolled in a pregnancy study.

The V gene is TRBV9, the J gene TRBJ2-3; a weak D match, TRBD1 (6 bases). The germline V gene encodes CDR1 SGDLS and CDR2 YYNGEE. V lost 0 bases to trimming and J lost 0 bases, with 8 bases between them. CDR3 length: 15 residues. In DNA form, the CDR3 reads TGTGCCAGCAGCGTAGGGACAGTAAGCACAGATACGCAGTATTTT. Translating gives CASSVGTVSTDTQYF.

CDR3 sequence: CASSESGWETQYF. CDR3 DNA: TGTGCCAGCAGTGAATCGGGGTGGGAGACCCAGTACTTC. This chain joins TRBV6-1 and TRBJ2-5; D might be TRBD2 (5 bases). V lost 2 bases and J lost 5, with 9 bases in between. There are 13 residues in the CDR3. Looked up from germline, CDR1 is MNHNS and CDR2 is SASEGT.

CDR3 nucleotides: TGTGCCAGCAGCCAAGGGGAGGAACCTGAGCAGTTCTTC. This codes for CASSQGEEPEQFF. The V gene is TRBV14, the J gene TRBJ2-1; D possibly corresponds to TRBD2 (6 bases). CDR1 and CDR2 from the germline V gene are SGHDN and FVKESK. V was trimmed by 1 base and J by 9 bases, leaving 10 bases between them. The CDR3 consists of 13 residues.

The J gene is TRBJ2-5, the V gene TRBV9; D may be TRBD2 (5 bases). Looked up from germline, CDR1 is SGDLS and CDR2 is YYNGEE. CDR3 length: 14 amino acids. Between the trimmed V and J ends, which lost 3 bases and 8 bases, there was a span of 17 bases. The CDR3 coding sequence is TGTGCCAGCAGCGGACTAACGGGGAAGGACACCCAGTACTTC. Translated, it gives CASSGLTGKDTQYF.

The rearrangement links TRBV18 to TRBJ2-7; possibly TRBD1 for D (7 bases). Looked up from germline, CDR1 is KGHSH and CDR2 is LQKENI. The germline V and J ends were trimmed by 10 bases and 5 bases, with 15 bases remaining between them. There are 12 residues in the CDR3. In DNA, the CDR3 is TGTGCCACCCGACAGGGAGGACACGAGCAGTACTTC. This gives the protein CATRQGGHEQYF.

The chain couples TRBV7-2 to TRBJ1-2; D may be TRBD1 (6 bases). The CDR3 contains 16 residues. The germline gives CDR1 SGHTA, CDR2 FQGNSA. V was cut by 1 base and J by 0 bases, with 12 bases left in between. The chain's CDR3 is CASSLEGHRANYGYTF. As DNA, the CDR3 is TGTGCCAGCAGCTTAGAGGGACACCGTGCTAACTATGGCTACACCTTC.

This clone was seen a single time. The chain carries TRBV19 and TRBJ2-3; no definite D call. The ends were cut back, 5 bases at V and 2 bases at J, with 8 bases in the middle. CDR1 is LNHDA, CDR2 SQIVND, per germline (reference sequence). The CDR3 contains 13 residues. CDR3 sequence reads: CASSLSDTDTQYF. In DNA, the CDR3 is TGTGCCAGTAGTCTATCTGACACAGATACGCAGTATTTT.

The rearrangement links TRBV5-6 to TRBJ2-7; the match to TRBD2 covers 15 bases. Germline V gene data show CDR1 as SGHDT and CDR2 as YYEEEE. The CDR3 has 17 residues. V trimming: 2 bases; J trimming: 4 bases; junction bases outside the gene matches: 7. Here the CDR3 DNA reads TGTGCCAGCAGCTTCGCGGGGACTAGCGGGAGGAAGTACGAGCAGTACTTC. Translating it yields CASSFAGTSGRKYEQYF.

V gene TRBV19 combines with J gene TRBJ1-5; D perhaps matches TRBD1 (6 bases). The CDR3 covers 15 residues. Germline V gene data show CDR1 as LNHDA and CDR2 as SQIVND (reference sequence). V dropped 2 bases and J dropped 11 bases, with 19 bases sitting between them. CDR3: CASSIYPGGGSAQHF. The CDR3, as DNA: TGTGCCAGTAGTATATATCCGGGAGGGGGATCGGCCCAGCATTTT. Drawing the rest from reference TRBV19 and TRBJ1-5, the complete variable domain is DGGITQSPKYLFRKEGQNVTLSCEQNLNHDAMYWYRQDPGQGLRLIYYSQIVNDFQKGDIAEGYSVSREKKESFPLTVTSAQKNPTAFYLCASSIYPGGGSAQHFGDGTRLSIL.

The V gene is TRBV6-4, the J gene TRBJ2-7, with D possibly being TRBD2 (5 bases). Germline assignment: CDR1 MRHNA and CDR2 SNTAGT. V dropped 8 bases and J dropped 3 bases, with 17 bases sitting between them. CDR3 length: 14 amino acids. The CDR3 coding sequence is TGTGCCAGCTCAGAGTCGGTCGAGGGCTACGAGCAGTACTTC. Its translation: CASSESVEGYEQYF.

The chain combines TRBV7-6 with TRBJ2-1; D gene unclear. This CDR3 comprises 13 residues. The germline CDR1 and CDR2 sequences are SGHVS and FNYEAQ. Between the trimmed V and J ends, which lost 2 bases and 9 bases, there was a span of 11 bases. Here the CDR3 DNA reads TGTGCCAGCAGCTTAAGAAGTAGAAGTGAGCAGTTCTTC. Translation: CASSLRSRSEQFF.

This clone was recorded once. The rearrangement joins TRBV5-1 to TRBJ1-2; a weak D match, TRBD1 (6 bases). This CDR3 comprises 18 residues. V was pared by 3 bases and J by 4 bases, with 25 bases between. Germline V gene lookup returns CDR1 SGHRS and CDR2 YFSETQ. The CDR3 protein is CASSSPTDQGRGSYGYTF. The CDR3 nucleotides are TGCGCCAGCAGCTCCCCAACCGACCAGGGGAGGGGATCCTATGGCTACACCTTC. Complete variable domain (other parts from reference TRBV5-1 and TRBJ1-2): KAGVTQTPRYLIKTRGQQVTLSCSPISGHRSVSWYQQTPGQGLQFLFEYFSETQRNKGNFPGRFSGRQFSNSRSEMNVSTLELGDSALYLCASSSPTDQGRGSYGYTFGSGTRLTVV.

This clone was observed a few times. V usage is TRBV5-5 and J usage is TRBJ2-7; maybe TRBD2 (5 bases). V lost 4 bases, J lost 2 bases, and 7 bases lay in between. The CDR3 runs 12 residues. Germline V gene data show CDR1 as SGHKS and CDR2 as YYEKEE (reference sequence). CDR3 residues: CASSRGTYEQYF. The CDR3 DNA reads as TGTGCCAGCAGCCGGGGTACCTACGAGCAGTACTTC. The complete variable domain, with remaining parts taken from reference TRBV5-5 and TRBJ2-7, reads DAGVTQSPTHLIKTRGQQVTLRCSPISGHKSVSWYQQVLGQGPQFIFQYYEKEERGRGNFPDRFSARQFPNYSSELNVNALLLGDSALYLCASSRGTYEQYFGPGTRLTVT.

The V and J genes are TRBV14 and TRBJ1-1, with a possible D match to TRBD1 (6 bases). V gave up 3 bases and J gave up 4 bases, with 15 bases separating them. Per germline, CDR1 SGHDN and CDR2 FVKESK. This CDR3 region has 15 residues. The CDR3 DNA sequence: TGTGCCAGCAGCCACTCCGACAGGTTGGGCACTGAAGCTTTCTTT. As protein: CASSHSDRLGTEAFF.

V is TRBV28 and J is TRBJ2-5; a weak D match, TRBD1 (5 bases). V lost 6 bases to trimming and J lost 1 base, with 12 bases between them. The CDR3 has 14 amino acids. Germline V lookup: CDR1 MDHEN, CDR2 SYDVKM. CDR3 protein: CASRTRQFQETQYF. The CDR3 bases are TGTGCCAGCAGGACCCGACAGTTCCAAGAGACCCAGTACTTC.

J is TRBJ2-3 and V is TRBV28, with a possible D match to TRBD1 (5 bases). Trimming cost V 4 bases and J 4 bases, with 12 bases left between them. The CDR3 is 14 amino acids. Per the germline V gene, CDR1 is MDHEN and CDR2 is SYDVKM. CDR3 nucleotide sequence: TGTGCCAGCAGTTCAGGGCTTTCCCCAGATACGCAGTATTTT. Amino acid sequence: CASSSGLSPDTQYF. The full variable domain, rest sourced from reference TRBV28 and TRBJ2-3, is DVKVTQSSRYLVKRTGEKVFLECVQDMDHENMFWYRQDPGLGLRLIYFSYDVKMKEKGDIPEGYSVSREKKERFSLILESASTNQTSMYLCASSSGLSPDTQYFGPGTRLTVL.

The chain combines TRBV5-4 with TRBJ2-1; TRBD2 matches 8 bases. With V trimmed by 2 bases and J by 7 bases, 11 bases remained unmatched. This CDR3 has 16 amino acids. The V gene's germline CDR1 is SGHNT and CDR2 YYREEE (reference sequence). The CDR3 DNA is TGTGCCAGCAGCTTTATAGCGGGAACCGCTGGGAATGAGCAGTTCTTC. It encodes CASSFIAGTAGNEQFF.

This chain links TRBV4-1 with TRBJ2-1; possibly TRBD2 for D (5 bases). Trimming left V 0 bases short and J 5 bases short, with 11 bases between. Germline V CDR1 and CDR2: MGHRA, YSYEKL. CDR3 length: 15 amino acids. Written as DNA, the CDR3 is TGCGCCAGCAGCCAAGAGTGGGCGGGCAACAATGAGCAGTTCTTC. Amino acid sequence: CASSQEWAGNNEQFF.

This chain links TRBV4-3 with TRBJ2-7; 8 nucleotides line up with TRBD2. Per germline, CDR1 LGHNA and CDR2 YSLEER. The trim removed 2 bases at V and 3 bases at J, leaving 0 bases unmatched. This CDR3 is 13 amino acids long. CDR3 bases: TGCGCCAGCAGCCAACGGGGGGGCTACGAGCAGTACTTC. Translated: CASSQRGGYEQYF.

The V and J genes are TRBV6-5 and TRBJ1-2; D ambiguous. CDR3 size: 13 residues. V was shortened by 6 bases and J by 7 bases, with 15 bases between the two germline ends. The germline V gene encodes CDR1 MNHEY and CDR2 SVGAGI. CDR3 region: CASSDEGFTGYTF. CDR3 DNA: TGTGCCAGCAGCGACGAGGGATTTACTGGCTACACCTTC.

The chain recombines TRBV19 with TRBJ2-7; TRBD2 aligns across 7 bases. This CDR3 is built from 15 residues. V trimming: 0 bases; J trimming: 2 bases; junction bases outside the gene matches: 4. The germline V gene encodes CDR1 LNHDA and CDR2 SQIVND (reference sequence). The CDR3 region has the DNA TGTGCCAGTAGTATAGAAGCTAGCGGAGCCTACGAGCAGTACTTC. Protein product: CASSIEASGAYEQYF.

Only a few counts were recorded for this clone. The rearrangement uses TRBV9 and TRBJ2-7, with 10 bases aligning to TRBD2. V shed 4 bases, J shed 1 base, and the junction held 2 bases outside the gene matches. CDR1 and CDR2 from the germline V gene are SGDLS and YYNGEE. The CDR3 totals 14 residues. CDR3 sequence reads: CASSPSGSSYEQYF. CDR3 DNA sequence: TGTGCCAGCAGCCCTAGCGGGAGTTCCTACGAGCAGTACTTC.

V gene TRBV7-6 combines with J gene TRBJ1-5, with 8 bases identical to TRBD1. The ends lost 0 bases at V and 0 bases at J; junction bases unmatched: 4. This CDR3 region has 17 residues. Germline CDR1 and CDR2: SGHVS and FNYEAQ. CDR3: CASSLAMGQVSNQPQHF. CDR3 sequence (DNA): TGTGCCAGCAGCTTAGCGATGGGACAGGTTAGCAATCAGCCCCAGCATTTT. Variable domain in full (rest from reference TRBV7-6 and TRBJ1-5): GAGVSQSPRYKVTKRGQDVALRCDPISGHVSLYWYRQALGQGPEFLTYFNYEAQQDKSGLPNDRFSAERPEGSISTLTIQRTEQRDSAMYRCASSLAMGQVSNQPQHFGDGTRLSIL.

This chain links TRBV27 with TRBJ2-1; 8 nucleotides agree with TRBD1. The CDR3 extends over 13 amino acids. The germline V gene encodes CDR1 MNHEY and CDR2 SMNVEV (reference sequence). The V gene end was trimmed by 6 bases and the J gene end by 12 bases; junction bases not matched to a gene: 10. CDR3 sequence reads: CASRGTGLQGQFF. The CDR3 nucleotides read TGTGCCAGCAGAGGGACAGGCCTACAGGGGCAGTTCTTC.

The chain has TRBV27 and TRBJ1-1; D gene unclear. The CDR3 length is 14 residues. Germline assignment: CDR1 MNHEY and CDR2 SMNVEV (reference sequence). V shed 3 bases and J shed 10 bases, with 18 bases lying between them. The DNA for the CDR3 is TGTGCCAGCAGTTTGTCAGCCAAAAGGAGTGCAGCTTTCTTT. It is translated as CASSLSAKRSAAFF.

The genes are TRBV19 and TRBJ2-7; D unresolved. The CDR3 extends over 15 amino acids. The V end lost 3 bases, the J end lost 3 bases, and 15 bases lay between the germline ends. CDR1 and CDR2 (germline): LNHDA, SQIVND (reference sequence). CDR3 bases: TGTGCCAGTAGTATCGGTGGAGCGAGTTTCTACGAGCAGTACTTC. This encodes CASSIGGASFYEQYF.

The chain uses TRBV9 and TRBJ2-7, with TRBD2 matching over 14 bases. CDR1 and CDR2 (germline): SGDLS, YYNGEE. This CDR3 is built from 14 residues. With 4 bases clipped from V and 8 bases from J, the junction kept 5 bases outside the gene matches. The CDR3 DNA follows: TGTGCCAGCAGCCCGACTAGCGGGAGGGGAAAGCAGTACTTC. Its protein product is CASSPTSGRGKQYF.

The rearrangement joins TRBV28 to TRBJ1-2, with D hard to call. The CDR3 is 13 residues long. Germline V lookup: CDR1 MDHEN, CDR2 SYDVKM. V was trimmed by 5 bases and J by 3 bases, leaving 10 bases between them. CDR3 in DNA: TGTGCCAGCAGTCCCGGTTCTGACTATGGCTACACCTTC. It yields the protein CASSPGSDYGYTF.

The CDR3: CASSYSLQGISGYTF. The CDR3, as DNA: TGTGCCAGCAGTTATAGCTTACAGGGGATCTCTGGCTACACCTTC. The rearrangement links TRBV6-5 to TRBJ1-2, with 7 bases lining up with TRBD1. Trimming removed 3 bases from V and 7 bases from J; junction bases left unmatched: 11. The CDR3 is 15 residues long. Germline values: CDR1 MNHEY, CDR2 SVGAGI.